This TCR beta chain derives from a study of shared clonotypes between healthy human individuals. General observations from the study: Shared clonotypes across all four donors exceeded non-shared ones in generation probability. An effect of sequencing depth on clonotype sharing among donors was expected. Blood alone was sampled, and tissue repertoires likely differ.

About this clone: Antigen unknown.

Data came from immunoSEQ multiplex PCR; TCRdb stores just in-frame clones and leaves some out. The profile shows 1.6 million or so clones, approximately 98.5% of them singletons. The CDR3 extends over 16 amino acids. J lost 0 bases, V lost 3 bases, and 5 bases had no gene match. Per germline, CDR1 MDHEN and CDR2 SYDVKM. The sequenced sample was naive CD4+ T cells sorted from blood. Subset indicated: CD45RA+ positively selected. This rearrangement joins TRBV28 to TRBJ1-3; 7 positions agree with TRBD1. The receptor's source is a man younger than 45 in good health. The CDR3 nucleotides read TGTGCCAGCAGTTTCGGAGGGACAGTCTCTGGAAACACCATATATTTT. Translating it yields CASSFGGTVSGNTIYF.